This TCR beta chain was profiled in a study of blood T cell repertoires in COVID-19. Study in general: The United States, Italy and Spain were the sources of the acute and convalescent COVID-19 samples. The analysed material was cDNA or gDNA that came from T cells, B-cell-depleted T cells, or PBMCs.

Original data processing: It was from reference gene primer amplification that nucleated cell counts were estimated. Clones were read by immunoSEQ multiplex PCR, and TCRdb kept only the in-frame ones, dropping some. The V and J calls and clone size come from that table; D and trimming were worked out from the DNA. The table has 140,000 to 150,000 clones, 87% seen once. The germline V gene has CDR1 SGHTA and CDR2 FQGNSA. The CDR3 is 16 residues long. Trimming removed 1 base from V and 4 bases from J; junction bases left unmatched: 8. The chain employs TRBV7-2 and TRBJ2-5, with 8 bases lining up with TRBD2. The specimen sequenced was peripheral blood. The sequence derives from a man older than 75 with acute or convalescent COVID-19. The CDR3 DNA is TGTGCCAGCAGCTTAGTTGCGGGGGGTGGTGGAGAGACCCAGTACTTC. It codes for CASSLVAGGGGETQYF.